Listed below are T cell receptor beta chains from one sample, sequenced in a study of cytomegalovirus exposure and HLA in healthy donors. Sequenced by immunoSEQ multiplex PCR; TCRdb stores in-frame clones only, minus some. In the table there are about 94,000 clones, 81% of which are singletons. What was sequenced was PBMCs. The receptors were sampled from a human donor in good health. CDR3s include the opening cysteine and the closing phenylalanine or tryptophan. A D gene is named only where the DNA matches it firmly. Clone size is given for some rows only: seen once, a few or many times, or a class if the clone is expanded.

J: TRBJ1-2; size: NA; D: TRBD1; V: TRBV6-1; DNA: TGTGCCAGCAGTAGTACAGGGGGCAGCCACTATGGCTACACCTTC; CDR3: CASSSTGGSHYGYTF
J: TRBJ2-7; size: NA; D: TRBD1; V: TRBV7-2; DNA: TGTGCCAGCAGCCAGGGGACAGGGAGGTACGAGCAGTACTTC; CDR3: CASSQGTGRYEQYF
J: TRBJ1-1; size: few; D: NA; V: TRBV7-6; DNA: TGTGCCAGCAGCCGGACAGCTAACACTGAAGCTTTCTTT; CDR3: CASSRTANTEAFF
J: TRBJ2-1; size: NA; D: TRBD2; V: TRBV4-2; DNA: TGTGCCAGCAGCCAAGATAAGAGCGGGGGATTCGATGAGCAGTTCTTC; CDR3: CASSQDKSGGFDEQFF
J: TRBJ2-7; size: NA; D: TRBD1; V: TRBV28; DNA: TGTGCCAGCACCCAAGTCCGGGACAGGGGCTCCTACGAGCAGTACTTC; CDR3: CASTQVRDRGSYEQYF
J: TRBJ2-7; size: NA; D: NA; V: TRBV6-4; DNA: TGTGCCAGCAGTGAAGTAGACAGGAGCTCCTACGAGCAGTACTTC; CDR3: CASSEVDRSSYEQYF
J: TRBJ2-2; size: NA; D: NA; V: TRBV19; DNA: TGTGCCAGTAGTATCATAGTCCCCGGGGAGCTGTTTTTT; CDR3: CASSIIVPGELFF
J: TRBJ2-1; size: once; D: TRBD1; V: TRBV27; DNA: TGTGCCAGCAGTTTAGGCTTGGGGGACAGGGGGTATCCCGATGAGCAGTTCTTC; CDR3: CASSLGLGDRGYPDEQFF
J: TRBJ2-3; size: NA; D: NA; V: TRBV2; DNA: TGTGCCAGCACCATCTCCGGGACTCCTCTCACAGATACGCAGTATTTT; CDR3: CASTISGTPLTDTQYF
J: TRBJ1-4; size: NA; D: NA; V: TRBV7-2; DNA: TGTGCCAGCAGCTTAGTCTATGGAGGAGGTAATGAAAAACTGTTTTTT; CDR3: CASSLVYGGGNEKLFF
J: TRBJ1-4; size: NA; D: NA; V: TRBV7-2; DNA: TGTGCCAGCAGCTTAGCCGGGTATAATGAAAAACTGTTTTTT; CDR3: CASSLAGYNEKLFF
J: TRBJ1-2; size: NA; D: NA; V: TRBV4-1; DNA: TGCGCCAGCAGCCAAGTCATGACAGTAGCTAACTATGGCTACACCTTC; CDR3: CASSQVMTVANYGYTF
J: TRBJ2-7; size: NA; D: NA; V: TRBV7-2; DNA: TGTGCCAGCAGCGCCCCGGGAGCCTACGAGCAGTACTTC; CDR3: CASSAPGAYEQYF
J: TRBJ2-5; size: NA; D: NA; V: TRBV12-1; DNA: TGTGCCAGCAGCTGCCGTACTAGCGGGGACGCTCAAGAGACCCAGTACTTC; CDR3: CASSCRTSGDAQETQYF
J: TRBJ2-7; size: NA; D: NA; V: TRBV7-6; DNA: TGTGCCAGCAGCCCAGCACTCTTAGGGGCCTACGAGCAGTACTTC; CDR3: CASSPALLGAYEQYF
J: TRBJ2-2; size: NA; D: TRBD2; V: TRBV5-1; DNA: TGCGCCAGCAGCCAACTAGCGGGGGGGAACACCGGGGAGCTGTTTTTT; CDR3: CASSQLAGGNTGELFF
J: TRBJ2-3; size: NA; D: TRBD2; V: TRBV5-6; DNA: TGTGCCAGCAGCATCGGACTAGCGGGGGGTACAGATACGCAGTATTTT; CDR3: CASSIGLAGGTDTQYF
J: TRBJ1-4; size: NA; D: TRBD1; V: TRBV18; DNA: TGTGCCAGCTCACCACCAGGGGGCAGGAATGAAAAACTGTTTTTT; CDR3: CASSPPGGRNEKLFF
J: TRBJ2-2; size: NA; D: NA; V: TRBV5-1; DNA: TGCGCCAGCAGAGCCTTGAACACCGGGGAGCTGTTTTTT; CDR3: CASRALNTGELFF
J: TRBJ2-7; size: NA; D: NA; V: TRBV7-9; DNA: TGTGCCAGCAGCTTGGACAGAATTTCCTACGAGCAGTACTTC; CDR3: CASSLDRISYEQYF
J: TRBJ2-1; size: NA; D: TRBD2; V: TRBV29-1; DNA: TGCAGCGTTGTATCTAGCGGGAAACTATACAATGAGCAGTTCTTC; CDR3: CSVVSSGKLYNEQFF
J: TRBJ2-7; size: NA; D: NA; V: TRBV7-9; DNA: TGTTCCAGCAGCGAGCGCTCCTACGAGCAGTACTTC; CDR3: CSSSERSYEQYF
J: TRBJ2-1; size: NA; D: TRBD2; V: TRBV9; DNA: TGTGCCAGCAGCGTAGCCCCCCCCCTCACTAGCGGGAGGGGTAATGAGCAGTTCTTC; CDR3: CASSVAPPLTSGRGNEQFF
J: TRBJ1-1; size: NA; D: NA; V: TRBV5-4; DNA: TGTGCCAGCAGCTTGGGCGGGACGGTGAACACTGAAGCTTTCTTT; CDR3: CASSLGGTVNTEAFF
J: TRBJ1-4; size: once; D: NA; V: TRBV5-5; DNA: TGTGCCAGCAGCATGTCCAGGGCTGAAAAACTGTTTTTT; CDR3: CASSMSRAEKLFF
J: TRBJ1-2; size: once; D: TRBD1; V: TRBV5-1; DNA: TGCGCCAGCAGCTTGGTGGGACAGGGATCCTACGGCTACACCTTC; CDR3: CASSLVGQGSYGYTF
J: TRBJ2-1; size: once; D: TRBD2; V: TRBV16; DNA: TGTGCCAGCAGCCGGTGGCGGGGGGGCTCTCACAATGAGCAGTTCTTC; CDR3: CASSRWRGGSHNEQFF
J: TRBJ2-6; size: NA; D: TRBD2; V: TRBV19; DNA: TGTGCCAGTAGTCCCCAGCGGGGGACCTCTGGGGCCAACGTCCTGACTTTC; CDR3: CASSPQRGTSGANVLTF
J: TRBJ2-1; size: NA; D: TRBD2; V: TRBV14; DNA: TGTGCCAGCAGCCAGAGGCGGGGGGCTAGTAATGAGCAGTTCTTC; CDR3: CASSQRRGASNEQFF
J: TRBJ2-5; size: NA; D: TRBD2; V: TRBV4-3; DNA: TGCGCCAGCAGCCAAGATCCGGGACTAGTCCAAGAGACCCAGTACTTC; CDR3: CASSQDPGLVQETQYF
J: TRBJ1-2; size: NA; D: NA; V: TRBV19; DNA: TGTGCCAGTAGCTGGGCAAGTCAATATGGCTACACCTTC; CDR3: CASSWASQYGYTF
J: TRBJ2-4; size: NA; D: TRBD2; V: TRBV6-1; DNA: TGTGCCAGGACGGGACTAGCTCCAGGCAAAAACATTCAGTACTTC; CDR3: CARTGLAPGKNIQYF
J: TRBJ1-1; size: NA; D: NA; V: TRBV28; DNA: TGTGCCACCCAGCTTGGGGGAGGGAACACTGAAGCTTTCTTT; CDR3: CATQLGGGNTEAFF
J: TRBJ1-5; size: NA; D: NA; V: TRBV6-1; DNA: TGTGCCAGCAGTGAAGAGGGGGGAGGGAGCAATCAGCCCCAGCATTTT; CDR3: CASSEEGGGSNQPQHF
J: TRBJ1-1; size: NA; D: NA; V: TRBV25-1; DNA: TGTGCCAGCAGTGAACAGGGTATGAACACTGAAGCTTTCTTT; CDR3: CASSEQGMNTEAFF
J: TRBJ2-7; size: NA; D: TRBD1; V: TRBV2; DNA: TGTGCCAGCCGGACAGGGTCCTACGAGCAGTACTTC; CDR3: CASRTGSYEQYF
J: TRBJ2-1; size: NA; D: TRBD2; V: TRBV4-3; DNA: TGCGCCAGCAGCCAAGTGGGACTAGCGGGGCACAATGAGCAGTTCTTC; CDR3: CASSQVGLAGHNEQFF
J: TRBJ1-4; size: few; D: TRBD1; V: TRBV5-1; DNA: TGCGCCAGCAGGAAGGACAGGAACGAAAAACTGTTTTTT; CDR3: CASRKDRNEKLFF
J: TRBJ2-2; size: NA; D: NA; V: TRBV5-1; DNA: TGCGCCAGCAGGTCCGGGACAAATCCCGACACCGGGGAGCTGTTTTTT; CDR3: CASRSGTNPDTGELFF
J: TRBJ2-7; size: NA; D: NA; V: TRBV27; DNA: TGTGCCAGCAGTTTATCACAGAACTCCTACGAGCAGTACTTC; CDR3: CASSLSQNSYEQYF
J: TRBJ2-7; size: NA; D: NA; V: TRBV5-8; DNA: TGTGCCAGCAGCTTGGGGACAGTCTCCTACGAGCAGTACTTC; CDR3: CASSLGTVSYEQYF
J: TRBJ2-1; size: NA; D: TRBD2; V: TRBV5-4; DNA: TGTGCCAGCAGTCGTGGAGGGATAGCGGGAGGGCCGGGTGAGCAGTTCTTC; CDR3: CASSRGGIAGGPGEQFF
J: TRBJ2-7; size: NA; D: NA; V: TRBV7-6; DNA: TGTGCCAGCAGCTTCGGCCGGGACTCCTACGAGCAGTACTTC; CDR3: CASSFGRDSYEQYF
J: TRBJ2-3; size: NA; D: NA; V: TRBV9; DNA: TGTGCCAGCAGCGTGGGGGGACGTCTGGGCACAGATACGCAGTATTTT; CDR3: CASSVGGRLGTDTQYF
J: TRBJ2-3; size: NA; D: NA; V: TRBV5-1; DNA: TGCGCCAGCAGCTTGTCGGCTAGCCACCAAGCAGGTTCAGATACGCAGTATTTT; CDR3: CASSLSASHQAGSDTQYF